The clone carrying this TCR beta chain occurred once. Its antigen is unidentified. The data belong to a study of CD8 T cells in ankylosing spondylitis. Study findings and constraints: Apparently characteristic of ankylosing spondylitis blood was a TCR beta motif (roughly eight highly homologous variants).

By quantitative 5'-RACE with molecular barcodes, the TCR beta libraries were made. MiXCR, run by TCRdb on the 5' RACE reads, gives a single entry per CDR3 protein. The data hold about 250,000 distinct CDR3 sequences, with 30% to 35% observed a single time. This CDR3 has 14 amino acids. Trimming stripped 6 bases from V and 7 bases from J, with 15 bases between. The material sequenced was blood, either unsorted or a sorted T cell fraction (not recorded which). The V gene is TRBV12-3 or TRBV12-4, the J gene TRBJ2-2; D unclear. The TCR was taken from a male donor with ankylosing spondylitis or in good health (not recorded which). CDR3 bases: TGTGCCAGCAGGCCGAGTGGGCAGGTCGGGGAGCTGTTTTTT. Encoded protein: CASRPSGQVGELFF.